Sequencing of this T cell receptor beta chain was carried out in a study of graft-versus-host responses after intestinal transplantation. CDR3 size: 15 residues. Germline lookup yields CDR1 SQVTM and CDR2 ANQGSEA. Processing of graft tissue released intraepithelial and lamina propria lymphocytes. Overall study findings and caveats: The authors found GvH clones in recipient marrow, some appearing first in ileum or blood.

Turning to this clone: Its cognate antigen is unknown.

Profiling relied on immunoSEQ multiplex PCR, and the TCRdb table lists in-frame clones only, not all of them. The sample has 11,000 to 15,000 clones, more than 65% seen once; the top ten hold 3% to 4.5%. V is TRBV29-1 and J is TRBJ1-1; the D is unclear. This TCR was recovered from a human patient who received an intestinal transplant, so some T cells may come from the graft donor. The sequences come from ileum tissue, collected 27 days after intestinal transplant. The CDR3 nucleotides read TGCACAGAACCGGGAAGTACAAGGATGAACACTGAAGCTTTCTTT. Protein sequence: CTEPGSTRMNTEAFF.